The source of this TCR beta chain is a study of cytomegalovirus exposure and HLA in healthy donors. In the study overall: Sequencing of 150 million to 200 million T cells in an earlier analysis found 100 million or so unique TCR beta sequences. The study's findings and limits: Presence/absence analyses treated sequencing depth as roughly uniform across donors.

This CDR3 region has 15 residues. Per germline, CDR1 LGHNA and CDR2 YNFKEQ. The junction had 7 bases not matched to a gene; V was cut back by 0 bases and J by 5 bases. It was with 60 Vbeta and 13 Jbeta primers that the PCR ran. Sequenced by immunoSEQ multiplex PCR; TCRdb stores in-frame clones only, minus some. The data contain about 93,000 clones, approximately 69% of them singletons. Comments on this clone: Its antigen is not identified.

The TCR sequence derives from a boy between 10 and 17 years old in good health and CMV-seropositive. The rearrangement uses TRBV4-2 and TRBJ2-7; 7 positions match TRBD1. The sample taken for sequencing was PBMCs. CDR3 nucleotide sequence: TGTGCCAGCAGCCAAGACGAGACAGGGATGAACGAGCAGTACTTC. Translating it yields CASSQDETGMNEQYF.